What follows are 25 T cell receptor beta chains derived from one specimen sequenced in a study of blood T cell repertoires in COVID-19. The repertoire was sequenced with immunoSEQ multiplex PCR; TCRdb's copy has only in-frame clones and lacks some. There are about 190,000 clones in the sample; about 82% occur only once, and over 5% lies in the top ten. The sequencing sample was made of peripheral blood. The receptor set was obtained from a young woman with acute or convalescent COVID-19.

The chain has TRBV28 and TRBJ1-2; 8 nucleotides line up with TRBD1. Trimming cost V 3 bases and J 8 bases; bases outside gene matches: 14. CDR3 length: 16 residues. CDR1 and CDR2 (germline): MDHEN, SYDVKM. The CDR3 bases are TGTGCCAGCAGTTTTCCCGGACAGGGACGTCTTGCGGGCTACACCTTC. It yields the protein CASSFPGQGRLAGYTF.

The rearrangement joins TRBV5-1 to TRBJ2-7, with 7 bases fitting TRBD2. Trimming took 1 base from V and 0 from J; bases not matched to a gene: 13. There are 18 residues in the CDR3. Looked up from germline, CDR1 is SGHRS and CDR2 is YFSETQ. CDR3 sequence reads: CASSLRGTLAASSYEQYF. CDR3 DNA: TGCGCCAGCAGCTTGAGGGGCACCCTAGCGGCGAGCTCCTACGAGCAGTACTTC. The full variable domain, with the rest looked up from reference TRBV5-1 and TRBJ2-7, is KAGVTQTPRYLIKTRGQQVTLSCSPISGHRSVSWYQQTPGQGLQFLFEYFSETQRNKGNFPGRFSGRQFSNSRSEMNVSTLELGDSALYLCASSLRGTLAASSYEQYFGPGTRLTVT.

This clone has only one observation. V gene TRBV2 combines with J gene TRBJ1-3; 8 bases map to TRBD1. The germline CDR1 and CDR2 sequences are SNHLY and FYNNEI. The CDR3 totals 16 residues. The V and J ends lost 0 bases and 4 bases, in that order; junction bases with no gene match: 5. The CDR3 region is CASSEATGAAGNTIYF. The DNA for the CDR3 is TGTGCCAGCAGTGAAGCGACAGGGGCCGCAGGAAACACCATATATTTT.

J is TRBJ2-2 and V is TRBV6-2 or TRBV6-3; possible D gene TRBD1, 6 bases. The CDR3 totals 16 residues. Trimming removed 2 bases at V and 6 bases at J, with 16 bases between. Germline V gives CDR1 MNHEY, CDR2 SVGEGT. CDR3 nucleotides: TGTGCCAGCAGTTACGAGGGACACTTCAGGGCCGGGGAGCTGTTTTTT. Protein sequence: CASSYEGHFRAGELFF.

The rearrangement links TRBV11-2 to TRBJ2-7, with TRBD2 identical over 8 bases. CDR1 is SGHAT and CDR2 is FQNNGV in the germline V gene. The CDR3 has 12 amino acids. Trimming removed 0 bases from V and 12 bases from J; junction bases left unmatched: 4. The CDR3 loop is CASSLESGSRYF. DNA for the CDR3: TGTGCCAGCAGCTTAGAGAGCGGGAGTCGGTACTTC.

With respect to this clone: An end of the junction differs from the germline gene, which may be a read error. The rearrangement joins TRBV3-1 (or the pseudogene TRBV3-2) to TRBJ1-6; unclear D gene. CDR1 is LGHDT, CDR2 YNNKEL, per germline (reference sequence). The CDR3 extends over 13 amino acids. This CDR3 reads CASSQSSNSPLHF. CDR3 coding DNA: TGTGCCAGCAGCCAGTCCTCTAATTCACCCCTCCACTTT.

The V call is TRBV5-4, the J call TRBJ2-7; D ambiguous. CDR1 and CDR2 (germline): SGHNT, YYREEE (reference sequence). The CDR3 is made up of 15 amino acids. Deletions cut 1 base from V and 3 bases from J, with 14 bases between. The CDR3 region is CASSLPGTLGYEQYF. CDR3 DNA sequence: TGTGCCAGCAGCTTGCCAGGCACCTTGGGCTACGAGCAGTACTTC.

V gene TRBV12-3 or TRBV12-4 combines with J gene TRBJ1-2; 9 bases line up with TRBD1. The CDR3 sequence is 13 residues long. The V and J ends lost 5 bases and 8 bases, in that order; junction bases with no gene match: 6. The CDR3 nucleotides read TGTGCCAGCAGTGCCGGGACAGGGACAGGCTACACCTTC. Its protein product is CASSAGTGTGYTF.

The V gene is TRBV20-1, the J gene TRBJ2-3; D is unresolved. V lost 4 bases to trimming and J lost 1 base, with 3 bases between them. Germline values: CDR1 DFQATT, CDR2 SNEGSKA (reference sequence). The CDR3 loop spans 11 amino acids. CDR3 region: CSATGTDTQYF. Here the CDR3 DNA reads TGCAGTGCTACAGGCACAGATACGCAGTATTTT.

The genes are TRBV5-1 and TRBJ1-1; a weak D match, TRBD1 (6 bases). Germline assignment: CDR1 SGHRS and CDR2 YFSETQ. Trimming pared 7 bases from V and 5 bases from J, leaving 15 bases between. The CDR3 totals 13 residues. CDR3 sequence reads: CASGPQGGTEAFF. As DNA, the CDR3 is TGCGCCAGCGGACCACAGGGTGGGACTGAAGCTTTCTTT.

The chain uses TRBV5-8 and TRBJ1-1; D might be TRBD1 (5 bases). This CDR3 region has 15 residues. Germline V CDR1 and CDR2: SGHTS, YDEGEE. Trimming cost V 2 bases and J 0 bases, with 11 bases left between them. The CDR3 DNA sequence: TGTGCCAGCAGCTTAGGCGACAGCGTGAACACTGAAGCTTTCTTT. This codes for CASSLGDSVNTEAFF.

The chain joins TRBV7-2 to TRBJ2-1; maybe TRBD2 (6 bases). CDR1 and CDR2 from the germline V gene are SGHTA and FQGNSA. Trimming cost V 2 bases and J 9 bases, with 14 bases left between them. The CDR3 is 14 amino acids. The CDR3: CASSLSGGGTEQFF. The CDR3 bases are TGTGCCAGCAGCTTATCTGGGGGAGGTACTGAGCAGTTCTTC.

The CDR3 spells CASSRDPTSAGEQYF. The CDR3 bases are TGTGCCAGCAGCCGGGACCCCACCTCGGCGGGGGAGCAGTACTTC. The chain uses TRBV7-2 and TRBJ2-7; maybe TRBD2 (6 bases). CDR1 is SGHTA, CDR2 FQGNSA, per germline. Trimming removed 5 bases at V and 7 bases at J, with 21 bases between. The CDR3 runs 15 residues.

The gene calls are TRBV4-3 and TRBJ1-6, with TRBD1 identical over 11 bases. Germline assignment: CDR1 LGHNA and CDR2 YSLEER. CDR3 size: 16 residues. J lost 10 bases, V lost 3 bases, and 8 bases had no gene match. The CDR3 nucleotides are TGCGCCAGCAGCCACGCCCGGGGACAGGGGGGCTCACCCCTCCACTTT. Its protein is CASSHARGQGGSPLHF.

J is TRBJ1-4 and V is TRBV7-6; D remains unclear. V lost 2 bases to trimming and J lost 3 bases, with 13 bases between them. The CDR3 is 16 amino acids. Germline-derived CDR1 and CDR2 are SGHVS and FNYEAQ. This chain's CDR3 is CASSLRPGLSNEKLFF. Written as DNA, the CDR3 is TGTGCCAGCAGCTTAAGACCGGGGTTGTCTAATGAAAAACTGTTTTTT.

This sequence joins TRBV7-6 and TRBJ1-2, with TRBD1 identical over 8 bases. V trimming: 5 bases; J trimming: 5 bases; junction bases outside the gene matches: 10. Germline lookup yields CDR1 SGHVS and CDR2 FNYEAQ. This CDR3 has 15 amino acids. The CDR3 DNA is TGTGCCAGCAGCCCGGGGGCAGGGGGCGGGTATGGCTACACCTTC. This sequence encodes CASSPGAGGGYGYTF.

The V and J genes are TRBV28 and TRBJ1-2; TRBD1 aligns across 12 bases. The CDR3 extends over 18 amino acids. Germline CDR1 and CDR2: MDHEN and SYDVKM. Trimming took 3 bases from V and 2 from J; bases not matched to a gene: 10. CDR3 in DNA: TGTGCCAGCAGTTTCCACGAGGGACAGGGGGCCGGGAACTATGGCTACACCTTC. Translated: CASSFHEGQGAGNYGYTF.

This rearrangement joins TRBV2 to TRBJ2-7; D may be TRBD2 (6 bases). CDR1 is SNHLY, CDR2 FYNNEI, per germline. V was shortened by 9 bases and J by 3 bases, with 18 bases between the two germline ends. CDR3 length equals 14 residues. As DNA, the CDR3 is TGTGCCAGTGAAAGCCACGGAGGGAGCTACGAGCAGTACTTC. Its protein is CASESHGGSYEQYF.

J is TRBJ2-2 and V is TRBV1; whether TRBD2, the table's D call, matches the DNA was not checked. TRBV1 is noted as a pseudogene. The CDR3 extends over 18 amino acids. The CDR3 protein is CTSSQDQTPAGETGELFF. CDR3 in DNA: TGCACCAGCAGCCAAGATCAAACCCCAGCGGGGGAAACCGGGGAGCTGTTTTTT.

The rearrangement uses TRBV5-4 and TRBJ1-2; 8 bases agree with TRBD1. The CDR3 extends over 14 amino acids. CDR1 and CDR2 (germline): SGHNT, YYREEE (reference sequence). Germline trimming cut 1 base from V and 3 bases from J; bases unmatched to any gene: 2. The CDR3 region has the DNA TGTGCCAGCAGCTTGATGGGACAGGACTATGGCTACACCTTC. Its translation is CASSLMGQDYGYTF.

The V call is TRBV6-6, the J call TRBJ1-5; the match to TRBD1 covers 8 bases. The germline V gene encodes CDR1 MNHNY and CDR2 SVGAGI (reference sequence). This CDR3 is built from 15 residues. The trim removed 6 bases at V and 2 bases at J, leaving 6 bases unmatched. This chain's CDR3 is CASSKDRGGNQPQHF. The DNA for the CDR3 is TGTGCCAGCAGCAAAGACAGGGGTGGCAATCAGCCCCAGCATTTT.

This chain connects TRBV15 to TRBJ1-2; D gene unclear. The CDR3 consists of 16 residues. Germline V gene data show CDR1 as LNHNV and CDR2 as YYDKDF (reference sequence). V shed 3 bases and J shed 4 bases, with 18 bases lying between them. The CDR3 DNA follows: TGTGCCACCAGCAGGGAAAAGACAACATTACTCTATGGCTACACCTTC. Protein: CATSREKTTLLYGYTF.

The V and J genes are TRBV9 and TRBJ2-7, with D possibly matching TRBD2 (5 bases). The V end lost 3 bases, the J end lost 6 bases, and 16 bases lay between the germline ends. The CDR3 contains 14 residues. Germline V gives CDR1 SGDLS, CDR2 YYNGEE. The CDR3 bases are TGTGCCAGCAGCGCCCCTGGCAGAGCGGCCGAGCAGTACTTC. Amino acids: CASSAPGRAAEQYF.

The rearrangement uses TRBV19 and TRBJ2-2; 9 bases map to TRBD2. The CDR3 runs to 18 residues. Trimming at V came to 3 bases and at J to 3 bases, leaving 11 bases not matched to a gene. CDR1 and CDR2 from the germline V gene are LNHDA and SQIVND (reference sequence). The DNA of the CDR3 is TGTGCCAGTAGTATGTTCCTAGCGGGAAGGGGTCACACCGGGGAGCTGTTTTTT. Its translation is CASSMFLAGRGHTGELFF.

The V gene is TRBV19, the J gene TRBJ1-5, with 10 bases fitting TRBD1. Germline V lookup: CDR1 LNHDA, CDR2 SQIVND (reference sequence). This CDR3 is 15 amino acids long. Trimming at V came to 5 bases and at J to 7 bases, leaving 8 bases not matched to a gene. The CDR3 protein is CASSGGQGSPQPQHF. Here the CDR3 DNA reads TGTGCCAGTAGTGGGGGACAGGGGTCCCCCCAGCCCCAGCATTTT.